This T cell receptor beta chain is from a study of control samples from healthy donors and cancer patients (dated by TCRdb to between 2020 and 2021). Library prep was done by the immunoSEQ multiplex PCR assay. TCRdb stores this immuneACCESS table with in-frame sequences only. Part of the clones is absent; in the studies checked, under half of the shortfall reflects unresolved V genes, and no reason is known for the rest. Within this sample are around 180,000 clones, with approximately 92% of them counted one time only. The ten largest clones represent around 2% of the sample. Relative to germline, V is missing 2 bases and J is missing 3 bases, with 1 base of the junction outside any gene match. The CDR3 numbers 14 residues from cysteine through phenylalanine. CDR3 DNA is the only sequence kept; it has 42 bases, read in frame from the first base. CDR1 and CDR2, per the germline V gene, are SGHRS and YFSETQ.

To note about this clone: Its cognate antigen has yet to be identified. Base qualities are not at hand, and no much larger clone is one base apart. Other DNA variants within this sample encode the same CDR3.

Sequenced: blood. This receptor was identified in a woman in her 40s in good health. The chain joins TRBV5-1 to TRBJ2-5; 10 junctional bases match TRBD2. The DNA sequence is TGCGCCAGCAGCTTTCTAGCGGGGGAAGAGACCCAGTACTTC. It codes for CASSFLAGEETQYF.